The T cell receptor beta chain under discussion was sequenced for a study of T cell responses to AZD1222 COVID-19 vaccine. Study-level results: Most donors were white British, females outnumbered males, and clonal diversity was possibly underestimated. Baseline seropositivity occurred in only 5 to 7 AZD1222 recipients.

Method: immunoSEQ multiplex PCR; TCRdb's copy keeps in-frame clones and lacks some. The sample yields about 150,000 clones, approximately 83% seen once. The V end lost 0 bases, the J end lost 3 bases, and 12 bases lay between the germline ends. This CDR3 is built from 15 residues. CDR1 and CDR2 from the germline V gene are SGDLS and YYNGEE. As regards this clone: No antigen is known for it.

The chain has TRBV9 and TRBJ1-2; D gene unclear. The clonotype was recovered from an adult in good health. The source was peripheral blood, collected on day 0 of AZD1222 vaccination. CDR3 amino acids: CASSVEVQADYGYTF. The CDR3 bases are TGTGCCAGCAGCGTAGAGGTCCAGGCCGACTATGGCTACACCTTC.